The 7 T cell receptor beta chains given below trace back to one sample, sequenced in a study of T-cell reconstitution after alpha-beta-depleted transplantation in children. Using unique molecular identifiers, the investigators prepared the TCRbeta library. MiXCR, applied by TCRdb to the PCR reads, yields one record per CDR3 protein. Among fewer than 500,000 distinct CDR3 sequences, over 40% were seen once, and the ten largest hold approximately 30%. The sequencing used PBMCs, collected before TCRalphabeta/CD19-depleted stem cell transplant. The receptors stem from a girl aged 2-10 years with aplastic anemia, due to receive a stem cell transplant.

This chain links TRBV20-1 with TRBJ2-1; perhaps TRBD2 as D (6 bases). The germline V and J ends were trimmed by 0 bases and 3 bases, with 15 bases remaining between them. CDR1 and CDR2 (germline): DFQATT, SNEGSKA (reference sequence). This CDR3 spans 16 amino acids. The CDR3 bases are TGCAGTGCTAGAGACATTAGTAGGCGGGGCTACAATGAGCAGTTCTTC. Amino acid sequence: CSARDISRRGYNEQFF.

The gene calls are TRBV20-1 and TRBJ2-7; TRBD1 agrees at 8 bases. Trimming took 5 bases from V and 0 from J; bases not matched to a gene: 12. The germline gives CDR1 DFQATT, CDR2 SNEGSKA (reference sequence). The CDR3 runs 16 residues. The CDR3 protein is CSAHPSSGTGSYEQYF. CDR3 DNA sequence: TGCAGTGCTCATCCTAGTTCCGGGACAGGCTCCTACGAGCAGTACTTC.

This rearrangement joins TRBV7-8 to TRBJ2-1; D ambiguous. Per the germline V gene, CDR1 is SGHVS and CDR2 is FQNEAQ. The CDR3 loop spans 18 amino acids. Trimming took off 2 bases at V and 2 bases at J, with 19 bases between the two ends. The CDR3 reads CASSLSPAHVLAYNEQFF. The CDR3 DNA reads as TGTGCCAGCAGCTTATCCCCGGCCCACGTACTCGCCTACAATGAGCAGTTCTTC.

The CDR3 reads CASSQGEIDDEQFF. For the CDR3, the DNA is TGTGCCAGCAGCCAAGGGGAAATTGACGATGAGCAGTTCTTC. This chain links TRBV9 with TRBJ2-1, with D maybe TRBD1 (5 bases). With 4 bases removed from V and 8 bases from J, the gap between germline ends came to 16 bases. Germline CDR1 is SGDLS and CDR2 is YYNGEE. The CDR3 sequence is 14 residues long.

As to this clonotype: At one of its ends the junction is not consistent with the germline gene, which may arise from a read error. The chain employs TRBV7-7 and TRBJ2-2; unclear D gene. Germline CDR1 and CDR2: SSHAT and FNYEAQ (reference sequence). The CDR3 is 16 residues long. CDR3 nucleotide sequence: TGTGCTAGCAGCCCCGGACGTAGGAAGGACACCGGGGAGCTGTTTTTT. Translating it yields CASSPGRRKDTGELFF. Variable domain in full (rest from reference TRBV7-7 and TRBJ2-2): GAGVSQSPRYKVTKRGQDVTLRCDPISSHATLYWYQQALGQGPEFLTYFNYEAQPDKSGLPSDRFSAERPEGSISTLTIQRTEQRDSAMYRCASSPGRRKDTGELFFGEGSRLTVL.

There are many counts of this clonotype. This chain links TRBV6-5 with TRBJ2-3, with 13 positions matching TRBD2. The CDR3 extends over 18 amino acids. Germline V gene data show CDR1 as MNHEY and CDR2 as SVGAGI. V gave up 0 bases and J gave up 5 bases; unmatched junction bases: 8. The CDR3 reads CASSYSGGRLAGGDTQYF. As DNA, the CDR3 is TGTGCCAGCAGTTACTCGGGCGGTCGACTAGCGGGAGGAGATACGCAGTATTTT.

The rearrangement joins TRBV6-5 to TRBJ2-6; 7 bases match TRBD2. Looked up from germline, CDR1 is MNHEY and CDR2 is SVGAGI. The CDR3 is 16 amino acids. V was pared by 5 bases and J by 0 bases, with 4 bases of the junction left unmatched. CDR3 coding DNA: TGTGCCAGCAGTCGGCCGGGGGGCTCTGGGGCCAACGTCCTGACTTTC. Translated: CASSRPGGSGANVLTF.